These 17 T cell receptor beta chains were all obtained from the same sample, sequenced in a study of PD-L1 blockade in urothelial cancer. Clones were sequenced by immunoSEQ multiplex PCR, and TCRdb holds only the in-frame ones, with some missing. The profile shows over 100,000 clones, roughly 90% of them singletons. Time point of the sample: peripheral blood 6 weeks after treatment start. The sequencing used PBMCs, collected around atezolizumab (anti-PD-L1) treatment. The receptors stem from a man between 60 and 75 years old with urothelial cancer.

The V gene is TRBV7-9, the J gene TRBJ1-2, with 7 bases aligning to TRBD1. The CDR3 totals 17 residues. With 1 base clipped from V and 6 bases from J, the junction kept 14 bases outside the gene matches. Looked up from germline, CDR1 is SEHNR and CDR2 is FQNEAQ (reference sequence). In DNA, the CDR3 is TGTGCCAGCAGCTTAGGAGCGATAGTGGGCAGGGGGAATGGCTACACCTTC. Its protein product is CASSLGAIVGRGNGYTF. The entire variable domain, with the rest obtained from reference TRBV7-9 and TRBJ1-2, is as follows: DTGVSQNPRHKITKRGQNVTFRCDPISEHNRLYWYRQTLGQGPEFLTYFQNEAQLEKSRLLSDRFSAERPKGSFSTLEIQRTEQGDSAMYLCASSLGAIVGRGNGYTFGSGTRLTVV.

The V and J genes are TRBV19 and TRBJ1-5, with 7 bases that match TRBD1. CDR1 is LNHDA and CDR2 is SQIVND in the germline V gene (reference sequence). The CDR3 spans 16 residues. V was pared by 4 bases and J by 1 base, with 7 bases of the junction left unmatched. The CDR3 is CASSTGTAPSNQPQHF. As DNA, the CDR3 is TGTGCCAGTAGTACTGGGACAGCCCCGAGCAATCAGCCCCAGCATTTT.

This clone was observed once. In nucleotides, the CDR3 is TGTGCCAGTAGTACCGCTGGGGCCAACGTCCTGACTTTC. Its protein is CASSTAGANVLTF. The chain recombines TRBV19 with TRBJ2-6; no firm D call. The ends were cut back, 4 bases at V and 2 bases at J, with 3 bases in the middle. This CDR3 comprises 13 residues. Germline V CDR1 and CDR2: LNHDA, SQIVND (reference sequence).

The rearrangement links TRBV9 to TRBJ2-5; D is perhaps TRBD1 (5 bases). From germline, CDR1 is SGDLS and CDR2 YYNGEE. The CDR3 consists of 14 residues. The V end lost 0 bases, the J end lost 1 base, and 7 bases lay between the germline ends. CDR3 coding DNA: TGTGCCAGCAGCGTAGCCCAGGGCCAAGAGACCCAGTACTTC. Translating it yields CASSVAQGQETQYF.

The CDR3 DNA follows: TGTGCCAGCAGCCCACGTCGAGAGGGCCGGGAGCTGTTTTTT. Its protein is CASSPRREGRELFF. The chain employs TRBV9 and TRBJ2-2; possibly TRBD2 for D (5 bases). Germline V gene data show CDR1 as SGDLS and CDR2 as YYNGEE. This CDR3 spans 14 amino acids. V was shortened by 4 bases and J by 9 bases, with 16 bases between the two germline ends.

The count of this clone is one. The chain joins TRBV7-2 to TRBJ2-1, with TRBD2 matching over 11 bases. Germline CDR1 reads SGHTA; CDR2 reads FQGNSA. With 5 bases clipped from V and 7 bases from J, the junction kept 10 bases outside the gene matches. CDR3 length: 16 residues. The chain's CDR3 is CASSPRLAGTQNEQFF. The DNA of the CDR3 is TGTGCCAGCAGCCCGCGACTAGCGGGGACCCAAAATGAGCAGTTCTTC.

CDR3 nucleotides: TGTGCCAGCAGCTCTACAAAGACAGGGTTTTATCTCTACAATGAGCAGTTCTTC. Translating it yields CASSSTKTGFYLYNEQFF. This rearrangement joins TRBV7-3 to TRBJ2-1, with 7 positions matching TRBD1. This CDR3 has 18 amino acids. V shed 4 bases and J 3 bases; nucleotides not matched to a gene: 15. The germline V gene has CDR1 SGHTA and CDR2 FQGTGA.

V gene TRBV19 combines with J gene TRBJ2-1; 11 nucleotides align to TRBD2. Germline V gene sequence: CDR1 LNHDA, CDR2 SQIVND (reference sequence). The CDR3 extends over 14 amino acids. The J segment lost 6 bases and the V segment lost 7 bases, leaving 5 bases of the junction unmatched. The CDR3 bases are TGTGCCAGTAATTGGCTAGCGGGAGGCAATGAGCAGTTCTTC. This sequence encodes CASNWLAGGNEQFF.

This chain uses TRBV5-8 with TRBJ2-7; 9 nucleotides line up with TRBD1. This CDR3 has 17 amino acids. V shed 1 base and J 0 bases; nucleotides not matched to a gene: 8. The germline gives CDR1 SGHTS, CDR2 YDEGEE. The CDR3 spells CASSLPGQGYSSYEQYF. Written as DNA, the CDR3 is TGTGCCAGCAGCTTGCCCGGACAGGGGTATAGCTCCTACGAGCAGTACTTC.

This CDR3 reads CASSGIGVAEQYF. The CDR3 DNA follows: TGTGCCAGCAGTGGAATAGGGGTCGCCGAGCAGTACTTC. This rearrangement joins TRBV6-1 to TRBJ2-7, with D maybe TRBD1 (5 bases). V lost 4 bases and J 6 bases, leaving 13 bases between the germline ends. From germline, CDR1 is MNHNS and CDR2 SASEGT. The CDR3 has 13 amino acids.

V is TRBV5-1 and J is TRBJ2-3, with TRBD2 matching 14 bases. Germline loops: CDR1 SGHRS, CDR2 YFSETQ. V shed 4 bases and J 1 base; nucleotides not matched to a gene: 8. The CDR3 spans 18 residues. CDR3 region: CASSPGLAGGPGTDTQYF. Here the CDR3 DNA reads TGCGCCAGCAGCCCTGGACTAGCGGGAGGCCCCGGCACAGATACGCAGTATTTT.

The chain employs TRBV6-1 and TRBJ2-4; D possibly corresponds to TRBD1 (5 bases). Germline CDR1 is MNHNS and CDR2 is SASEGT. V lost 1 base and J 6 bases, leaving 10 bases between the germline ends. The CDR3 covers 14 residues. This chain's CDR3 is CASSEVSDRNIQYF. In nucleotides, the CDR3 is TGTGCCAGCAGTGAAGTTTCCGACAGAAACATTCAGTACTTC.

This clone has just one count. The chain combines TRBV10-3 with TRBJ2-3; the match to TRBD2 covers 8 bases. Germline lookup yields CDR1 ENHRY and CDR2 SYGVKD. The junction had 5 bases not matched to a gene; V was cut back by 4 bases and J by 2 bases. The CDR3 has 15 residues. CDR3 DNA: TGTGCCATCAGTGGGGCGGGGGGCGACACAGATACGCAGTATTTT. This sequence encodes CAISGAGGDTDTQYF.

The CDR3 DNA sequence: TGTGCCAGCTCACCAGGCACCCGCCAGGCTAACACTGAAGCTTTCTTT. Amino acids: CASSPGTRQANTEAFF. This sequence joins TRBV18 and TRBJ1-1; D uncertain. The V end was cut by 2 bases, the J end by 2 bases, with 15 bases between. This CDR3 contains 16 residues. Germline loops: CDR1 KGHSH, CDR2 LQKENI.

The V and J genes are TRBV4-2 and TRBJ2-3; D is perhaps TRBD2 (6 bases). From germline, CDR1 is LGHNA and CDR2 YNFKEQ. Trimming cost V 1 base and J 5 bases, with 16 bases left between them. CDR3 size: 16 residues. The CDR3 loop is CASSQAWGSGGDTQYF. For the CDR3, the DNA is TGTGCCAGCAGCCAAGCATGGGGCTCCGGGGGAGATACGCAGTATTTT.

The rearrangement joins TRBV23-1 to TRBJ2-7, with 9 bases matching TRBD1. TRBV23-1 is noted as an ORF with a role that remains uncertain. This CDR3 has 15 amino acids. Trimming removed 2 bases from V and 4 bases from J; junction bases left unmatched: 6. CDR3 protein: CASSQIWDRAYEQYF. DNA of the CDR3: TGCGCCAGCAGTCAAATTTGGGACAGGGCATACGAGCAGTACTTC.

V usage is TRBV30 and J usage is TRBJ2-3; 12 bases match TRBD2. V was pared by 3 bases and J by 5 bases, with 3 bases of the junction left unmatched. This CDR3 spans 14 amino acids. Germline V CDR1 and CDR2: GTSNPN, SVGIG (reference sequence). The CDR3 here is CAWRPGLAGDTQYF. The CDR3 bases are TGTGCCTGGAGGCCGGGACTAGCGGGAGATACGCAGTATTTT. Supplemented by reference TRBV30 and TRBJ2-3, the full variable domain reads SQTIHQWPATLVQPVGSPLSLECTVEGTSNPNLYWYRQAAGRGLQLLFYSVGIGQISSEVPQNLSASRPQDRQFILSSKKLLLSDSGFYLCAWRPGLAGDTQYFGPGTRLTVL.